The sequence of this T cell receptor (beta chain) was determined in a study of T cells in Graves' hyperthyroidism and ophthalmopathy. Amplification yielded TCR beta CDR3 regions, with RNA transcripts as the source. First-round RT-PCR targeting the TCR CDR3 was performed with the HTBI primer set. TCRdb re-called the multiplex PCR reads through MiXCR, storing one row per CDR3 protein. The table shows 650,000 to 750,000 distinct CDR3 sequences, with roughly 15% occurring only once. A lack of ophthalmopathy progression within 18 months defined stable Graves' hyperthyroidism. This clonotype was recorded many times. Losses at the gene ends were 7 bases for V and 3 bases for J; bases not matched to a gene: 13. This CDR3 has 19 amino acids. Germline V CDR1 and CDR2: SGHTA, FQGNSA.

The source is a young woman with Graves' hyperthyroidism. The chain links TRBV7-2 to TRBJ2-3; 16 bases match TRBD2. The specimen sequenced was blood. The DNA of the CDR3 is TGTGCCAGCACCGCCCCGGGACTAGCGGGAGGGCCCTCTACAGATACGCAGTATTTT. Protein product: CASTAPGLAGGPSTDTQYF.